The clone carrying this TCR beta chain occurred once. These data belong to a study of blood T cells in healthy people across ages. V was cut by 6 bases and J by 5 bases, with 11 bases left in between. The CDR3 consists of 13 residues. From germline, CDR1 is MNHEY and CDR2 SMNVEV (reference sequence). With a J-beta primer mix and a sample-barcoded 5' primer, a second PCR ran about 7 to 11 cycles. One entry per CDR3 protein results from TCRdb running MiXCR on the 5' RACE reads. Here the sample spans about 1 million distinct CDR3 sequences, 35% to 50% being singletons. The TCR sequence derives from a woman in her sixties in good health. The rearrangement joins TRBV27 to TRBJ1-5; TRBD1 might be the D (6 bases). Sequenced sample: blood. The CDR3 region has the DNA TGTGCCAGCAGCCACGAGGGGGATCAGCCCCAGCATTTT. Its translation is CASSHEGDQPQHF.